This T cell receptor beta chain is from a study of PD-1 blockade in classical Hodgkin lymphoma. Findings and caveats of the study: Still unresolved is the cause of the repertoire differences, which may be disease activity or prior therapy. Partial responders and progressors had significantly lower baseline TCR diversity. Significant TCR diversity gains by C4D1 occurred in CD4+ but not CD8+ cells.

Germline CDR1 and CDR2: ENHRY and SYGVKD. The CDR3 has 14 residues. V lost 4 bases, J lost 1 base, and 7 bases lay in between. A word on this clone: Its antigen is unknown.

Method: immunoSEQ multiplex PCR; TCRdb's copy keeps in-frame clones and lacks some. The sample includes 10,000 to 15,000 clones, about 83% of them seen just once. Each of the patients experienced relapse following autologous stem cell transplantation, and their brentuximab vedotin exposure differed. Material: peripheral blood mononuclear cells (PBMCs), obtained at baseline. This TCR derives from a human donor with classical Hodgkin lymphoma. The chain combines TRBV10-3 with TRBJ2-2; D unclear. The DNA for the CDR3 is TGTGCCATCAGTGGGACGGGGAACACCGGGGAGCTGTTTTTT. It is translated as CAISGTGNTGELFF.